This T cell receptor (beta chain) was recovered during a study of blood T cells in healthy people across ages. This CDR3 contains 16 residues. CDR1 and CDR2 from the germline V gene are MNHNY and SVGAGI (reference sequence). V shed 4 bases, J shed 1 base, and the junction held 7 bases outside the gene matches. Combining a sample-barcoded 5' primer with a J-beta primer mix, a second PCR ran for roughly 7 to 11 cycles. TCRdb re-derived calls from the 5' RACE reads in MiXCR, one entry per CDR3 protein. The data show hundreds of thousands of distinct CDR3 sequences, around 50% seen once. This rearrangement joins TRBV6-6 to TRBJ2-1, with 7 nucleotides matching TRBD1. The clonotype comes from a man in his forties in good health. Input material: blood. The CDR3 sequence: CASSSIPGQSYNEQFF. DNA for the CDR3: TGTGCCAGCAGTTCCATTCCGGGACAGTCCTACAATGAGCAGTTCTTC.